Below, one T cell receptor beta chain is given with its context. The antigen is undetermined. This entry comes from a study of post-analysis software for immune sequencing data. Whole-study findings and limits: There were roughly 5 TRBV segments more frequent in patients than controls, and TRBV5-6, TRBV5-1 and TRBV20-1 were among them.

Unique molecular identifiers were present in the TCR beta cDNA libraries. TCRdb processed the PCR reads anew with MiXCR; each CDR3 protein has one entry. The table has approximately 440,000 distinct CDR3 sequences, over 35% seen once; the top ten hold about an eighth. Germline CDR1 and CDR2: DFQATT and SNEGSKA (reference sequence). The CDR3 runs to 14 residues. The sequence was collected from a girl under 18 with multiple sclerosis. The chain links TRBV20-1 to TRBJ2-4; D is perhaps TRBD2 (6 bases). The end of the DNA aligns better with TRBJ2-7, so the J call may be wrong. Sequencing was carried out using blood. In DNA, the CDR3 is TGCAGTGCTAGAGGGGCTAGCGCGTCCTACGAGCAGTACTTC. Protein: CSARGASASYEQYF.